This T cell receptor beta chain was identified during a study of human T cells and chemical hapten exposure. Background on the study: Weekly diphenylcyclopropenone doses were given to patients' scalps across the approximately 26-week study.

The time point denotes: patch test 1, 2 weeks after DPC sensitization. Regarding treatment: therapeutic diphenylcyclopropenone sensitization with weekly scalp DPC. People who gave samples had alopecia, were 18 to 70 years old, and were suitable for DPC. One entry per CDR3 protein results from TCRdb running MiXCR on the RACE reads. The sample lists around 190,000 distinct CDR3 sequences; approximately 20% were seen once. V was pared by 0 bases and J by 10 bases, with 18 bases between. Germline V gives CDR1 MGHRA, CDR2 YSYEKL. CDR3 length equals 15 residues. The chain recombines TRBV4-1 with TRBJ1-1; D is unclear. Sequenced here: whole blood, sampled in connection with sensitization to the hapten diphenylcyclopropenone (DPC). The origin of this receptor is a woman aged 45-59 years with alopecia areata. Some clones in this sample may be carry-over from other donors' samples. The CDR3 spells CASSQDFGGSRGAFF. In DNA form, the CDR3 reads TGCGCCAGCAGCCAAGATTTCGGCGGTAGCCGTGGAGCTTTCTTT.